A selection of T cell receptor beta chains follows, all from one sample in a study of cytomegalovirus exposure and HLA in healthy donors. Generated by immunoSEQ multiplex PCR, the TCRdb table keeps only in-frame clones and is missing some. In the table there are about 120,000 clones, 75% to 90% of which are singletons. Source material: PBMCs. These receptors originate from a man younger than 45 in good health and CMV-seropositive. CDR3s include the opening cysteine and the closing phenylalanine or tryptophan. Each record gives: clone size, V gene, J gene, D gene, CDR3 DNA, CDR3 protein. D genes are given only for firm matches. Not every row has a clone size; where given, it reads once, few, many or a size class.

>-|TRBV7-2|TRBJ1-2|TRBD1
TGTGCCAGCAGCTTAACTCCCCGGGACAGGGTGATCTATGGCTACACCTTC
CASSLTPRDRVIYGYTF
>-|TRBV7-2|TRBJ1-2|TRBD1
TGTGCCAGCAGCCCGGGACAGCCAACCACCTTC
CASSPGQPTTF
>-|TRBV11-3|TRBJ2-1|TRBD1
TGTGCCAGCAGCGGGCCGGGACAGCACTACAATGAGCAGTTCTTC
CASSGPGQHYNEQFF
>few|TRBV19|TRBJ2-5|-
TGTGCCAGTAGTATACAGGGTGACGGGACCCAGTACTTC
CASSIQGDGTQYF
>-|TRBV30|TRBJ2-1|TRBD2
TGTGCCTCGACTAGCGGGGGGGCGGGCCCCTACAATGAGCAGTTCTTC
CASTSGGAGPYNEQFF
>-|TRBV5-1|TRBJ1-1|-
TGCGCCAGCAGCACAACAGGGCTGAACACTGAAGCTTTCTTT
CASSTTGLNTEAFF
>-|TRBV7-3|TRBJ1-2|-
TGTGCCAGCAGCCCCGGCCAGGGGCCTAACTATGGCTACACCTTC
CASSPGQGPNYGYTF
>few|TRBV28|TRBJ2-3|-
TGTGCCAGCAGTTTTCTTTCCGGGACAGATACGCAGTATTTT
CASSFLSGTDTQYF
>-|TRBV5-8|TRBJ2-1|TRBD1
TGTGCCAGCAGACATAAATCGCACGGGACAGGGAGGAGCGAGCAGTTCTTC
CASRHKSHGTGRSEQFF
>-|TRBV10-2|TRBJ1-3|-
TGCGCCAGCAGACAGATCGGAAACACCATATATTTT
CASRQIGNTIYF
>few|TRBV9|TRBJ1-2|TRBD1
TGTGCCAGCAGCGTACAAATCAGGGGGCCTAGGGATGGCTACACCTTC
CASSVQIRGPRDGYTF
>-|TRBV19|TRBJ2-1|TRBD2
TGTGCCAGTACCGCTAGCGGGAACAATGAGCAGTTCTTC
CASTASGNNEQFF
>-|TRBV29-1|TRBJ2-7|-
TGCAGCGTTGGACAGAACCCTAGGCAGTACTTC
CSVGQNPRQYF
>-|TRBV4-1|TRBJ2-7|TRBD1
TGCGCCAGCAGCCGGGCGACAGGGGGCGAGCAGTACTTC
CASSRATGGEQYF
>-|TRBV15|TRBJ1-3|-
TGTGCCACCAGCTCTCGGAGGGCGGACACCATATATTTT
CATSSRRADTIYF
>-|TRBV7-8|TRBJ1-5|TRBD1
TGTGCCAGCAGCTTAGGGACAGGGGGCGCGAGCAATCAGCCCCAGCATTTT
CASSLGTGGASNQPQHF
>-|TRBV27|TRBJ2-3|TRBD2
TGTGCCAGCAGTTTCCTTGGACTAGCGGGGGACGATAGCACAGATACGCAGTATTTT
CASSFLGLAGDDSTDTQYF
>-|TRBV4-2|TRBJ1-1|-
TGTGCCAGCAGCCAAGGGGCCCGACAGAACACTGAAGCTTTCTTT
CASSQGARQNTEAFF
>once|TRBV7-6|TRBJ1-1|TRBD1
TGTGCCAGCAGCAGACCGGGACAGGGCGGTTTAGGGGATGAAGCTTTCTTT
CASSRPGQGGLGDEAFF
>-|TRBV2|TRBJ1-4|-
TGTGCCAGCAGTGAACTCGAAAAACTGTTTTTT
CASSELEKLFF
>-|TRBV6-1|TRBJ1-5|-
TGTGCCAGCAGTGAAGCGGCGGATTCTCAACATTTT
CASSEAADSQHF
>-|TRBV10-3|TRBJ1-2|-
TGTGCCATCAGTGAGCAGGGGCTTCAAGGCTACACCTTC
CAISEQGLQGYTF
>once|TRBV9|TRBJ2-2|TRBD1
TGTGCCAGCAGCACCGGACAGGGGGTCGCGAACACCGGGGAGCTGTTTTTT
CASSTGQGVANTGELFF